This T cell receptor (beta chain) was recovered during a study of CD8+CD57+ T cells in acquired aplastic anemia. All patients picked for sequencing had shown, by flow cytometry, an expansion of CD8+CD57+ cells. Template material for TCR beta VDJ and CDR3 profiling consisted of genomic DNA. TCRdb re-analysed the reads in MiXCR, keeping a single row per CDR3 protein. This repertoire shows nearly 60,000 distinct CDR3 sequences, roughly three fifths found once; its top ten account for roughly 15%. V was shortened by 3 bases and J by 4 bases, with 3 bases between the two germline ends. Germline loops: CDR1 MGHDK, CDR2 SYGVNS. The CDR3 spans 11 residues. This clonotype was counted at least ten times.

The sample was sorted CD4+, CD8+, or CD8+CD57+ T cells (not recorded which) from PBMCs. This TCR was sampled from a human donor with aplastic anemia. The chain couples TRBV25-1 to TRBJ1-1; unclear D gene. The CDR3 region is CASSEGTEAFF. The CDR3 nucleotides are TGTGCCAGCAGTGAGGGCACTGAAGCTTTCTTT.